This record covers a single T cell receptor beta chain. This record belongs to a study of identifying expanded T cells in peripheral blood. The germline V gene has CDR1 MGHRA and CDR2 YSYEKL. The germline V and J ends were trimmed by 2 bases and 7 bases, with 18 bases remaining between them. CDR3 length: 17 residues. Produced via immunoSEQ multiplex PCR; TCRdb's table is partial and in-frame only. The sample carries 100,000 to 150,000 clones, 75% to 90% recorded once. The chain uses TRBV4-1 and TRBJ1-6; D might be TRBD1 (5 bases). Material: blood. This TCR was recovered from a person aged 18 to 70 in good health. Written as DNA, the CDR3 is TGCGCCAGCAGCCAAATAGGGACCCGGGATTACAATTCACCCCTCCACTTT. Amino acids: CASSQIGTRDYNSPLHF.